This T cell receptor beta chain was retrieved from a study of blood T cell repertoires in COVID-19. Overall study context: The United States, Italy and Spain supplied acute and convalescent COVID-19 samples.

Measured with immunoSEQ multiplex PCR; TCRdb has only the in-frame clones, and not every one. The sample shows about 360,000 clones, about 87% of them seen only once. Losses at the gene ends were 4 bases for V and 0 bases for J; bases not matched to a gene: 1. Germline V gene data show CDR1 as SNHLY and CDR2 as FYNNEI. The CDR3 extends over 16 amino acids. The participants were between about 18 and 95 years old and came from 24 US areas. Assignments of participants to cohorts depended upon their own reported clinical history. In Cohort 3, a recovered donor had either two negative PCRs, clearance, or symptom resolution.

This TCR came from a young man who had recovered from COVID-19. Sequencing was done on a sample of PBMCs or T cells enriched from blood (not recorded which). This chain links TRBV2 with TRBJ2-3; 13 bases agree with TRBD2. In nucleotides, the CDR3 is TGTGCCAGCAGTGCGGGACTAGCGGGGAGCACAGATACGCAGTATTTT. This gives the protein CASSAGLAGSTDTQYF.